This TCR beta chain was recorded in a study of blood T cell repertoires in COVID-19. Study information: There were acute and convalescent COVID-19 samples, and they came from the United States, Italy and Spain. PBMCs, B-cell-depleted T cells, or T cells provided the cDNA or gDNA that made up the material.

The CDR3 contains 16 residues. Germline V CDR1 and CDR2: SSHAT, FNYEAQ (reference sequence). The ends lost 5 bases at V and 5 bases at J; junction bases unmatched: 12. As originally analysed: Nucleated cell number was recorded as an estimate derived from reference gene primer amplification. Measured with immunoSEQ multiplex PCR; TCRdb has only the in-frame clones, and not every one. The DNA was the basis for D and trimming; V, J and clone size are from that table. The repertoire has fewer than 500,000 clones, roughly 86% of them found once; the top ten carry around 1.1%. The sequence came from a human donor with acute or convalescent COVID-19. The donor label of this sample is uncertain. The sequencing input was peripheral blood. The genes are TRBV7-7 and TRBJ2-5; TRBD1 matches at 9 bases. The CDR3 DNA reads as TGTGCCAGCAGCGGGGCTCCACAGGGGGCGCGGGAGACCCAGTACTTC. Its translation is CASSGAPQGARETQYF.